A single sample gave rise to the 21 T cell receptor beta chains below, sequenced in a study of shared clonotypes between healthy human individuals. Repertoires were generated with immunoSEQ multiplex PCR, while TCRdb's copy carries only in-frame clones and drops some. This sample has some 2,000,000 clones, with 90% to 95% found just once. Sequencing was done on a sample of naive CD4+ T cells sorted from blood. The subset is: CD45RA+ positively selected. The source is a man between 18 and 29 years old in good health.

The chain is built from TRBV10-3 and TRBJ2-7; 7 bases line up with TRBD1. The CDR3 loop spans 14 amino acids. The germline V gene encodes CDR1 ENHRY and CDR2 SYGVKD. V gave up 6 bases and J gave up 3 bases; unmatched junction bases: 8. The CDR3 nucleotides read TGTGCCATCAGGGGGGACAGCACAAACTACGAGCAGTACTTC. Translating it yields CAIRGDSTNYEQYF.

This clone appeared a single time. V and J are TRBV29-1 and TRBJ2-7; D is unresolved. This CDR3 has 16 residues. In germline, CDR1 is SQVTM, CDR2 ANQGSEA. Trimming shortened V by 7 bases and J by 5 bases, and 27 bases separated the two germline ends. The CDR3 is CSAETPEKPIRDEQYF. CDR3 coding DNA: TGCAGCGCTGAGACCCCGGAGAAGCCCATTCGGGACGAGCAGTACTTC.

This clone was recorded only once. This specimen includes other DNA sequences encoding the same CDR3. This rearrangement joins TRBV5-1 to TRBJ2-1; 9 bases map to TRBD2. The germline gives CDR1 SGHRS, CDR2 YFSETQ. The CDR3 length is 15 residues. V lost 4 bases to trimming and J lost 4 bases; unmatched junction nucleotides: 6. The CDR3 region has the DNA TGCGCCAGCAGCCCCGGGCTAGCGGGATACAATGAGCAGTTCTTC. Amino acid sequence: CASSPGLAGYNEQFF.

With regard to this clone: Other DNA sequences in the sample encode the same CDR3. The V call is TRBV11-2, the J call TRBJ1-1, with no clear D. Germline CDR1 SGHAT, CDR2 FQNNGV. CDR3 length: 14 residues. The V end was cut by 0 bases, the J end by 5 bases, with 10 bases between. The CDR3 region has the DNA TGTGCCAGCAGCTTAGACGGGTCGGGAACTGAAGCTTTCTTT. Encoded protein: CASSLDGSGTEAFF.

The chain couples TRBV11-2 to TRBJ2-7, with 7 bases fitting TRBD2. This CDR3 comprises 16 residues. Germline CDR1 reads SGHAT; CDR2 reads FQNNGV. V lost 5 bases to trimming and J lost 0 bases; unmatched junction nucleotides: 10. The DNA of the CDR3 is TGTGCCAGCAGCCTTCGGGGAGGGGCCTTCTCCTACGAGCAGTACTTC. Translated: CASSLRGGAFSYEQYF.

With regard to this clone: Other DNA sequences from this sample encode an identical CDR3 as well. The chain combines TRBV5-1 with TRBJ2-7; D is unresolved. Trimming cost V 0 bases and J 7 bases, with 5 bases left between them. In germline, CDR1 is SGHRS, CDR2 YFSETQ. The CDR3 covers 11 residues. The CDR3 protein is CASSLGAEQYF. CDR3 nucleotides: TGCGCCAGCAGCTTGGGGGCGGAGCAGTACTTC.

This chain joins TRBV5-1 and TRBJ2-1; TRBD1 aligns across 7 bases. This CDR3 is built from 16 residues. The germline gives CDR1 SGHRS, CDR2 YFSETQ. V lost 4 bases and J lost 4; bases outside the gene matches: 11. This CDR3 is CASSVHRGQSYNEQFF. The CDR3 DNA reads TGCGCCAGCAGCGTTCACAGGGGTCAGTCGTACAATGAGCAGTTCTTC.

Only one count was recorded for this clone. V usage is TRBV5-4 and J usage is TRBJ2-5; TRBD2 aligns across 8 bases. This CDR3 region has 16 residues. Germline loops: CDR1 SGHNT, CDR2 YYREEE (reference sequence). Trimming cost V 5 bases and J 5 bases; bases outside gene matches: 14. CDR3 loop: CASSRASPGLEETQYF. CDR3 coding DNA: TGTGCCAGCAGTCGAGCCTCTCCGGGACTAGAGGAGACCCAGTACTTC.

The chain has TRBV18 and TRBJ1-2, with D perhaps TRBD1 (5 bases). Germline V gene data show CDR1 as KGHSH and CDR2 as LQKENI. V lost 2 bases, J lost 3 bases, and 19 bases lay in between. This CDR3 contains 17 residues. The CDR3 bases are TGTGCCAGCTCACCAGGCAGAGCTGGGACCGAGGACTATGGCTACACCTTC. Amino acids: CASSPGRAGTEDYGYTF.

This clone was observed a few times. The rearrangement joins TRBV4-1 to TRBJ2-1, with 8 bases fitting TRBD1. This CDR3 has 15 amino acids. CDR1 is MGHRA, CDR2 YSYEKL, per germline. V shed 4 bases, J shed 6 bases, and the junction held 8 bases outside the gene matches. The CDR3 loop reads CASSPQGAGVNEQFF. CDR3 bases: TGCGCCAGCAGCCCTCAGGGGGCAGGGGTCAATGAGCAGTTCTTC.

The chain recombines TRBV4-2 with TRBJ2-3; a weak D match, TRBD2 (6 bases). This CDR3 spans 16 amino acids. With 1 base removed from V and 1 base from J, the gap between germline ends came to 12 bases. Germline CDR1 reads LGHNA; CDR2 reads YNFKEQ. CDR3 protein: CASSQAFRGGTDTQYF. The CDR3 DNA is TGTGCCAGCAGCCAAGCTTTCCGCGGGGGCACAGATACGCAGTATTTT.

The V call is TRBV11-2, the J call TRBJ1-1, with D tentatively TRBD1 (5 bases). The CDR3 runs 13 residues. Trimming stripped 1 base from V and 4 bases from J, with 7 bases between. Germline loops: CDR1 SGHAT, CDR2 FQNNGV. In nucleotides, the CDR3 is TGTGCCAGCAGCTTAGGTACAGGCACTGAAGCTTTCTTT. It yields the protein CASSLGTGTEAFF.

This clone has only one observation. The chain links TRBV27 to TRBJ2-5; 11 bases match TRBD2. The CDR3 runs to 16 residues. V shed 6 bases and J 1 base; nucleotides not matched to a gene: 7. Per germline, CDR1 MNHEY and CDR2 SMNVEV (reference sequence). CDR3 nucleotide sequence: TGTGCCAGCAGCCAACTAGCGGGAGAGTTCCAAGAGACCCAGTACTTC. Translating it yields CASSQLAGEFQETQYF.

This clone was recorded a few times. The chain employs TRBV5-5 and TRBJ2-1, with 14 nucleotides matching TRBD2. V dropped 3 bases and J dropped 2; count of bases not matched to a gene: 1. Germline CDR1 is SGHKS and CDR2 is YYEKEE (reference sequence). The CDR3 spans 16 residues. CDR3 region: CASSWGLAGAYNEQFF. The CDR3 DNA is TGTGCCAGCAGCTGGGGACTAGCGGGAGCCTACAATGAGCAGTTCTTC. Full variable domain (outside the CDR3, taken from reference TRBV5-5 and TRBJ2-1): DAGVTQSPTHLIKTRGQQVTLRCSPISGHKSVSWYQQVLGQGPQFIFQYYEKEERGRGNFPDRFSARQFPNYSSELNVNALLLGDSALYLCASSWGLAGAYNEQFFGPGTRLTVL.

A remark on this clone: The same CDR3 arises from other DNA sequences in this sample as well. DNA for the CDR3: TGCGCCAGCAGCGGGAATTACGAGCAGTACTTC. This sequence encodes CASSGNYEQYF. The chain carries TRBV5-1 and TRBJ2-7; no reliable D call. The germline V and J ends were trimmed by 4 bases and 4 bases, with 6 bases remaining between them. The V gene's germline CDR1 is SGHRS and CDR2 YFSETQ. The CDR3 has 11 residues. Supplemented by reference TRBV5-1 and TRBJ2-7, the full variable domain reads KAGVTQTPRYLIKTRGQQVTLSCSPISGHRSVSWYQQTPGQGLQFLFEYFSETQRNKGNFPGRFSGRQFSNSRSEMNVSTLELGDSALYLCASSGNYEQYFGPGTRLTVT.

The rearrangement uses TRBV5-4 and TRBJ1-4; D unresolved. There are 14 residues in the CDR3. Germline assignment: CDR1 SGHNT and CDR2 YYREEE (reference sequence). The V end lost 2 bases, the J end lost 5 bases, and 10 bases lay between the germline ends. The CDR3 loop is CASSFDLGNEKLFF. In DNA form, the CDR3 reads TGTGCCAGCAGCTTCGACCTAGGCAATGAAAAACTGTTTTTT.

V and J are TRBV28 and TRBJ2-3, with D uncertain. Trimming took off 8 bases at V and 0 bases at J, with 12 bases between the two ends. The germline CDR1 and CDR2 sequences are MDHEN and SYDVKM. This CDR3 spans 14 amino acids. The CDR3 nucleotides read TGTGCCAGCGCCACGGCGTCCAGCACAGATACGCAGTATTTT. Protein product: CASATASSTDTQYF. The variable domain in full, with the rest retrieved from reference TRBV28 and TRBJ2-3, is DVKVTQSSRYLVKRTGEKVFLECVQDMDHENMFWYRQDPGLGLRLIYFSYDVKMKEKGDIPEGYSVSREKKERFSLILESASTNQTSMYLCASATASSTDTQYFGPGTRLTVL.

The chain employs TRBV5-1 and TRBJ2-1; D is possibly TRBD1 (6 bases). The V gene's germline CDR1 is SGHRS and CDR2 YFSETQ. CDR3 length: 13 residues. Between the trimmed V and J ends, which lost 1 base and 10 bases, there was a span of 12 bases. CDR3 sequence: CASSLFEGVEQFF. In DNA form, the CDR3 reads TGCGCCAGCAGCTTGTTTGAGGGGGTGGAGCAGTTCTTC.

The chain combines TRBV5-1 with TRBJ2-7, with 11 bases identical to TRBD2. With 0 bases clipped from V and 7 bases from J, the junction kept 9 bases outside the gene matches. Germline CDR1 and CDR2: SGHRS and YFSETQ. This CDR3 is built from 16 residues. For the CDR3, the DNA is TGCGCCAGCAGCTTGGAGTCTAGCGGGGGGCCGCGGGAGCAGTACTTC. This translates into CASSLESSGGPREQYF.

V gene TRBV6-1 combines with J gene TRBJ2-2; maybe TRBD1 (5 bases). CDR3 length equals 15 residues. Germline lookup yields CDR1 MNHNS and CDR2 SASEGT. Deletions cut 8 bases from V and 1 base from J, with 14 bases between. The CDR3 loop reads CASPPKGRNTGELFF. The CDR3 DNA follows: TGTGCCAGCCCGCCTAAGGGGCGGAACACCGGGGAGCTGTTTTTT.

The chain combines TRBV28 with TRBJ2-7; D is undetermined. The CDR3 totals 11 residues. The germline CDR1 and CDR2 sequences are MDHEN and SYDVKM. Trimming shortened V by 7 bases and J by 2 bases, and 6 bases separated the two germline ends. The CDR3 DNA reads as TGTGCCAGCATGGGGACCTACGAGCAGTACTTC. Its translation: CASMGTYEQYF.